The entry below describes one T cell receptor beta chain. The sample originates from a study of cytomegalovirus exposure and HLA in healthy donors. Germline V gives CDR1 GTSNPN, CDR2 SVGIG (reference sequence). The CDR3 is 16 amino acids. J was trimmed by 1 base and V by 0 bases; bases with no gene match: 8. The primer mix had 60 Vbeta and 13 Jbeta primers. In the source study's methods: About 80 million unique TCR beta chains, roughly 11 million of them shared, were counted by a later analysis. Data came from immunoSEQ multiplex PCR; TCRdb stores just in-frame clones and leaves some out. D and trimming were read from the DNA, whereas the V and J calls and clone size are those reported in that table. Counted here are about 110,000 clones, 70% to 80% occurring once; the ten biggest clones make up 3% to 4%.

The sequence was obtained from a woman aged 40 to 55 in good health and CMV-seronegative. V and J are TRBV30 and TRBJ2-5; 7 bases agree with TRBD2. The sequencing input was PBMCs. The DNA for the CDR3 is TGTGCCTGGAGTGTATTTGTGGGGGGGACCCAAGAGACCCAGTACTTC. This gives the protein CAWSVFVGGTQETQYF. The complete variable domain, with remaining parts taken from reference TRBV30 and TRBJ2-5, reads SQTIHQWPATLVQPVGSPLSLECTVEGTSNPNLYWYRQAAGRGLQLLFYSVGIGQISSEVPQNLSASRPQDRQFILSSKKLLLSDSGFYLCAWSVFVGGTQETQYFGPGTRLLVL.